This passage covers 20 T cell receptor beta chains from one sample sequenced in a study of Graves' ophthalmopathy and Graves' hyperthyroidism listed by TCRdb under 2018. This sample was sequenced with an Illumina HiSeq 2000. TCR beta CDR3 regions were amplified from RNA transcripts for repertoire sequencing. The first round was an RT-PCR using HTBI primers with the Qiagen OneStep RT-PCR kit, and this first round was followed by a second-round multiplex PCR, then size selection and purification. TCRdb reran the public reads through fastp at Q25 and MiXCR, keeping productive beta chains. Each entry is one CDR3 protein sequence, shown with its most common DNA and genes. In all, the sample holds some 350,000 distinct CDR3 sequences, and about 17% of those were seen once. The ten largest make up around 2.4% of the sample. The sequenced material came from peripheral blood. Receptors were obtained from an adult woman with stable Graves' hyperthyroidism.

This clonotype was picked up many times. The rearrangement uses TRBV19 and TRBJ2-7; tentatively, D is TRBD1 (6 bases). Trimming took 2 bases from V and 3 from J, leaving 11 bases between them. The CDR3 runs to 14 residues. CDR1 is LNHDA, CDR2 SQIVND, per germline (reference sequence). The CDR3 bases are TGTGCCAGTAGTATACAACAGGGATACTACGAGCAGTACTTC. This encodes CASSIQQGYYEQYF.

In its sample, this clonotype was seen many times. This chain joins TRBV20-1 and TRBJ2-7; the D is unclear. This CDR3 is 13 amino acids long. Germline V gene data show CDR1 as DFQATT and CDR2 as SNEGSKA (reference sequence). Trimming took 0 bases from V and 3 from J, leaving 9 bases between them. CDR3 in amino acids: CSARDGRHYEQYF. The DNA for the CDR3 is TGCAGTGCTAGAGACGGGCGTCACTACGAGCAGTACTTC.

The CDR3 DNA reads TGTGCCAGCAGCCGTAGCGGGAGGGCCTGGAGTCAAGAGACCCAGTACTTC. Amino acids: CASSRSGRAWSQETQYF. The rearrangement joins TRBV7-8 to TRBJ2-5; TRBD2 agrees at 11 bases. V shed 5 bases, J shed 2 bases, and the junction held 10 bases outside the gene matches. This CDR3 comprises 17 residues. Germline V gives CDR1 SGHVS, CDR2 FQNEAQ.

This clonotype was detected ten times or more. DNA of the CDR3: TGTGCCTGGAGTGTACCGGACGCTAGGACGATCGAGCAGTACTTC. Residues: CAWSVPDARTIEQYF. The chain employs TRBV30 and TRBJ2-7; D remains unclear. This CDR3 has 15 amino acids. The germline gives CDR1 GTSNPN, CDR2 SVGIG (reference sequence). V was shortened by 0 bases and J by 6 bases, with 18 bases between the two germline ends.

DNA for the CDR3: TGTGCCAGCAGCCCCAAACTAGCGGGAGGCGAGCAGTACTTC. Translation: CASSPKLAGGEQYF. This chain joins TRBV5-6 and TRBJ2-7, with 12 bases lining up with TRBD2. The germline V gene has CDR1 SGHDT and CDR2 YYEEEE. The CDR3 has 14 residues. Trimming at V came to 4 bases and at J to 6 bases, leaving 5 bases not matched to a gene.

This chain connects TRBV12-5 to TRBJ1-5, with TRBD1 identical over 7 bases. CDR3 length: 15 residues. Trimming cost V 5 bases and J 6 bases; bases outside gene matches: 10. Germline assignment: CDR1 LGHNT and CDR2 FRNRAP. The CDR3 here is CASGPPQGVPQPQHF. DNA for the CDR3: TGTGCTAGTGGTCCCCCTCAGGGGGTCCCTCAGCCCCAGCATTTT.

This clonotype was recorded at least ten times. The chain links TRBV7-9 to TRBJ1-2; no reliable D call. V lost 7 bases and J lost 1, with 7 bases in between. The CDR3 covers 12 residues. Germline-derived CDR1 and CDR2 are SEHNR and FQNEAQ (reference sequence). The CDR3 DNA sequence: TGTGCCAGCACAGACAATAACTATGGCTACACCTTC. It specifies CASTDNNYGYTF.

This clonotype appeared many times. The V gene is TRBV20-1, the J gene TRBJ1-5; 10 bases align to TRBD1. Germline-derived CDR1 and CDR2 are DFQATT and SNEGSKA (reference sequence). V was clipped by 4 bases and J by 6 bases; unmatched bases: 6. CDR3 length: 14 residues. The CDR3 loop reads CSATPGTGAQPQHF. In DNA, the CDR3 is TGCAGTGCTACGCCCGGGACAGGGGCTCAGCCCCAGCATTTT.

This clonotype was counted many times. This sequence joins TRBV28 and TRBJ2-3; 7 bases are a match to TRBD2. Germline loops: CDR1 MDHEN, CDR2 SYDVKM. V dropped 2 bases and J dropped 6; count of bases not matched to a gene: 8. This CDR3 is built from 15 residues. The DNA of the CDR3 is TGTGCCAGCAGTTTACGGGCGGGAGTGTCGGATACGCAGTATTTT. It encodes CASSLRAGVSDTQYF.

This rearrangement joins TRBV6-1 to TRBJ2-5; 9 nucleotides match TRBD2. Germline CDR1 reads MNHNS; CDR2 reads SASEGT. Trimming at V came to 2 bases and at J to 5 bases, leaving 3 bases not matched to a gene. This CDR3 is 14 amino acids long. CDR3 protein: CASSELAGIETQYF. CDR3 DNA sequence: TGTGCCAGCAGTGAACTAGCGGGAATTGAGACCCAGTACTTC.

This clonotype occurred many times. The rearrangement joins TRBV28 to TRBJ1-1; no clear D. The CDR3 consists of 13 residues. Germline V gene lookup returns CDR1 MDHEN and CDR2 SYDVKM. V was trimmed by 3 bases and J by 5 bases, leaving 10 bases between them. This chain's CDR3 is CASSFGPRTEAFF. CDR3 DNA: TGTGCCAGCAGTTTTGGCCCAAGAACTGAAGCTTTCTTT.

The sample holds many counts of this clonotype. A much more abundant neighbour one base away suggests this may be a read error. This chain connects TRBV29-1 to TRBJ1-1; D ambiguous. CDR1 SQVTM and CDR2 ANQGSEA come from the germline V gene. CDR3 length equals 12 residues. The CDR3 coding sequence is TGCAGCGTTGAAAAGGGTAGCACTGGAGCTTTCTTT. It specifies CSVEKGSTGAFF.

Comment on this clonotype: A junction boundary mismatches the germline segment, possibly from a read error. The chain uses TRBV14 and TRBJ2-2, with a tentative D call TRBD2 (6 bases). CDR1 and CDR2 from the germline V gene are SGHDN and FVKESK. The CDR3 sequence is 15 residues long. This CDR3 is CASSQGGAGTGELCF. In nucleotides, the CDR3 is TGTGCCAGCAGCCAAGGAGGTGCGGGGACCGGGGAGCTGTGTTTT.

The chain uses TRBV28 and TRBJ1-2; no clear D gene. The CDR3 sequence is 13 residues long. Trimming took 8 bases from V and 0 from J, leaving 10 bases between them. Per germline, CDR1 MDHEN and CDR2 SYDVKM. The CDR3 sequence: CASRQHSNYGYTF. The CDR3 DNA reads as TGTGCCAGCCGGCAGCATTCTAACTATGGCTACACCTTC.

The J gene is TRBJ1-1, the V gene TRBV7-2, with D possibly being TRBD1 (5 bases). V shed 3 bases and J shed 5 bases, with 13 bases lying between them. This CDR3 is 14 amino acids long. From germline, CDR1 is SGHTA and CDR2 FQGNSA. In DNA form, the CDR3 reads TGTGCCAGCAGCTTTCAGGGTTGGGGGACTGAAGCTTTCTTT. Amino acids: CASSFQGWGTEAFF. The whole variable domain, filled in from reference TRBV7-2 and TRBJ1-1, reads GAGVSQSPSNKVTEKGKDVELRCDPISGHTALYWYRQSLGQGLEFLIYFQGNSAPDKSGLPSDRFSAERTGGSVSTLTIQRTQQEDSAVYLCASSFQGWGTEAFFGQGTRLTVV.

The sample holds a few counts of this clonotype. The chain has TRBV11-2 and TRBJ2-1; 9 bases agree with TRBD2. V gave up 3 bases and J gave up 10 bases; unmatched junction bases: 22. CDR3 length: 19 amino acids. Germline V gives CDR1 SGHAT, CDR2 FQNNGV. The CDR3 DNA reads TGTGCCAGCAGCTTCCCCTCGGGGGTGGTAGCGGGAGTTCTGTGGGAGCAGTTCTTC. Residues: CASSFPSGVVAGVLWEQFF.

The table lists this clonotype with many counts. V usage is TRBV4-3 and J usage is TRBJ1-1; D gene unclear. Germline V gives CDR1 LGHNA, CDR2 YSLEER. V was pared by 0 bases and J by 1 base, with 9 bases between. CDR3 size: 15 residues. CDR3 residues: CASSQDAAGNTEAFF. The CDR3 DNA sequence: TGCGCCAGCAGCCAAGATGCGGCGGGGAACACTGAAGCTTTCTTT.

This clonotype was seen many times. The gene calls are TRBV14 and TRBJ2-7; no firm D call. The germline gives CDR1 SGHDN, CDR2 FVKESK. The CDR3 spans 16 residues. With 0 bases removed from V and 3 bases from J, the gap between germline ends came to 15 bases. The CDR3 sequence is CASSQDSDRAYYEQYF. CDR3 bases: TGTGCCAGCAGCCAAGATTCTGACCGAGCCTACTACGAGCAGTACTTC.

This clonotype was observed many times. The chain couples TRBV29-1 to TRBJ2-7; a weak D match, TRBD1 (6 bases). The CDR3 sequence is 12 residues long. The ends were cut back, 6 bases at V and 6 bases at J, with 15 bases in the middle. The germline V gene encodes CDR1 SQVTM and CDR2 ANQGSEA. CDR3: CSVHDDRPEQYF. The CDR3 nucleotides are TGCAGCGTGCATGATGACAGGCCCGAGCAGTACTTC.

This clonotype was found many times. J is TRBJ2-2 and V is TRBV12-3 or TRBV12-4; the D is unclear. The CDR3 loop spans 11 amino acids. Trimming pared 8 bases from V and 7 bases from J, leaving 8 bases between. CDR3 sequence reads: CASGRVGELFF. The CDR3 DNA sequence: TGTGCCAGCGGTCGGGTCGGGGAGCTGTTTTTT.